The 6 T cell receptor beta chains reported below all come from one sample, sequenced in a study of blood T cell repertoires in COVID-19. Generated by immunoSEQ multiplex PCR, the TCRdb table keeps only in-frame clones and is missing some. Among some 240,000 clones listed, 75% to 90% were seen once. Sequencing was carried out using peripheral blood. These receptors all come from a woman aged 60-75 years with active or convalescent COVID-19.

V gene TRBV7-2 combines with J gene TRBJ1-5; TRBD1 matches 7 bases. V shed 0 bases and J 4 bases; nucleotides not matched to a gene: 3. Germline CDR1 and CDR2: SGHTA and FQGNSA. The CDR3 extends over 15 amino acids. CDR3 sequence reads: CASSLAGTENQPQHF. CDR3 bases: TGTGCCAGCAGCTTAGCCGGGACAGAAAATCAGCCCCAGCATTTT.

V and J are TRBV5-1 and TRBJ2-5; 8 nucleotides line up with TRBD1. Trimming took 4 bases from V and 5 from J; bases not matched to a gene: 10. The CDR3 extends over 15 amino acids. Looked up from germline, CDR1 is SGHRS and CDR2 is YFSETQ. Here the CDR3 DNA reads TGCGCCAGCAGCCCCCTGAAGACAGGGGTGGAGACCCAGTACTTC. It translates to CASSPLKTGVETQYF.

The rearrangement joins TRBV27 to TRBJ2-7; 11 bases match TRBD2. This CDR3 has 17 residues. CDR1 is MNHEY and CDR2 is SMNVEV in the germline V gene (reference sequence). V lost 5 bases to trimming and J lost 4 bases; unmatched junction nucleotides: 13. CDR3 sequence reads: CASSPRITSGGGYEQYF. CDR3 bases: TGTGCCAGCAGTCCTCGCATAACTAGCGGGGGAGGGTACGAGCAGTACTTC.

The J gene is TRBJ1-4, the V gene TRBV6-1; TRBD1 matches 7 bases. CDR1 is MNHNS and CDR2 is SASEGT in the germline V gene. J was trimmed by 7 bases and V by 5 bases; bases with no gene match: 10. CDR3 length: 15 residues. CDR3 DNA: TGTGCCAGCAGTTTGCCACAGGGGCGGACTGAAAAACTGTTTTTT. It encodes CASSLPQGRTEKLFF.

This clone was seen once. The chain employs TRBV19 and TRBJ1-6; no reliable D call. Germline V CDR1 and CDR2: LNHDA, SQIVND (reference sequence). CDR3 length: 15 residues. V lost 6 bases and J 4 bases, leaving 13 bases between the germline ends. CDR3 DNA: TGTGCCAGTAGGGAAACAGCCGTATATAATTCACCCCTCCACTTT. This gives the protein CASRETAVYNSPLHF.

This rearrangement joins TRBV2 to TRBJ2-2; 9 bases map to TRBD1. Germline V CDR1 and CDR2: SNHLY, FYNNEI. Trimming at V came to 7 bases and at J to 0 bases, leaving 3 bases not matched to a gene. The CDR3 contains 15 residues. CDR3 in amino acids: CASKQGATNTGELFF. The CDR3 bases are TGTGCCAGCAAACAGGGGGCAACGAACACCGGGGAGCTGTTTTTT.